Below, 12 T cell receptor beta chains from the same sample are listed, as sequenced in a study of cytomegalovirus exposure and HLA in healthy donors. Primers included in the PCR were 60 Vbeta and 13 Jbeta primers. The repertoire was sequenced with immunoSEQ multiplex PCR; TCRdb's copy has only in-frame clones and lacks some. In the table there are approximately 22,000 clones, about 77% of which are singletons. Sequencing input: PBMCs. These receptors all stem from a man aged 55 to 70 in good health and CMV-seronegative.

The chain couples TRBV18 to TRBJ1-6, with 7 nucleotides matching TRBD1. Unmatched junction bases numbered 5, after V lost 1 base and J lost 8 bases. This CDR3 is 15 amino acids long. Germline CDR1 KGHSH, CDR2 LQKENI. CDR3 sequence reads: CASSPQEGAYSPLHF. The CDR3 nucleotides read TGTGCCAGCTCACCACAAGAGGGGGCCTATTCACCCCTCCACTTT.

The chain employs TRBV27 and TRBJ1-5, with D hard to call. This CDR3 comprises 11 residues. The germline CDR1 and CDR2 sequences are MNHEY and SMNVEV (reference sequence). V was trimmed by 3 bases and J by 6 bases, leaving 3 bases between them. The DNA of the CDR3 is TGTGCCAGCAGTTTTAGTCAGCCCCAGCATTTT. Protein product: CASSFSQPQHF.

This chain joins TRBV19 and TRBJ1-4; tentatively, D is TRBD1 (6 bases). Germline CDR1 reads LNHDA; CDR2 reads SQIVND (reference sequence). This CDR3 comprises 14 residues. Trimming pared 1 base from V and 8 bases from J, leaving 11 bases between. The CDR3: CASSIGTGPEKLFF. The DNA of the CDR3 is TGTGCCAGTAGTATAGGAACAGGGCCGGAAAAACTGTTTTTT.

The chain is built from TRBV18 and TRBJ1-6; tentatively, D is TRBD1 (6 bases). CDR3 length: 18 amino acids. Germline assignment: CDR1 KGHSH and CDR2 LQKENI. Trimming cost V 0 bases and J 5 bases, with 17 bases left between them. For the CDR3, the DNA is TGTGCCAGCTCACCACCGACTGGGATCAGGGGAAATAATTCACCCCTCCACTTT. It specifies CASSPPTGIRGNNSPLHF.

The gene calls are TRBV6-5 and TRBJ2-7, with 9 nucleotides matching TRBD1. J was trimmed by 6 bases and V by 2 bases; bases with no gene match: 5. Germline V lookup: CDR1 MNHEY, CDR2 SVGAGI. CDR3 length equals 14 residues. This CDR3 reads CASSYSDRGCEQYF. In nucleotides, the CDR3 is TGTGCCAGCAGTTACAGTGACAGGGGGTGCGAGCAGTACTTC.

V gene TRBV28 combines with J gene TRBJ1-5, with 9 bases identical to TRBD1. Looked up from germline, CDR1 is MDHEN and CDR2 is SYDVKM. This CDR3 has 14 amino acids. Germline trimming cut 6 bases from V and 9 bases from J; bases unmatched to any gene: 9. The CDR3 reads CASSSGQGSGPQHF. CDR3 bases: TGTGCCAGCAGCAGTGGACAGGGGAGCGGGCCCCAGCATTTT. The full variable domain, with the rest looked up from reference TRBV28 and TRBJ1-5, is DVKVTQSSRYLVKRTGEKVFLECVQDMDHENMFWYRQDPGLGLRLIYFSYDVKMKEKGDIPEGYSVSREKKERFSLILESASTNQTSMYLCASSSGQGSGPQHFGDGTRLSIL.

V and J are TRBV7-9 and TRBJ2-1; 8 nucleotides agree with TRBD1. Trimming at V came to 5 bases and at J to 6 bases, leaving 12 bases not matched to a gene. Germline CDR1 and CDR2: SEHNR and FQNEAQ (reference sequence). The CDR3 covers 16 residues. The CDR3: CASSDAGQGWSNEQFF. The CDR3 nucleotides are TGTGCCAGCAGCGATGCCGGACAGGGATGGAGCAATGAGCAGTTCTTC.

The chain recombines TRBV7-2 with TRBJ2-7, with D possibly TRBD2 on 5 matching bases. There are 14 residues in the CDR3. Trimming cost V 5 bases and J 9 bases, with 20 bases left between them. Germline loops: CDR1 SGHTA, CDR2 FQGNSA. CDR3 amino acids: CASSAPSGVGRQYF. The DNA for the CDR3 is TGTGCCAGCAGCGCTCCCAGCGGCGTTGGGCGGCAGTACTTC. Filled out from reference TRBV7-2 and TRBJ2-7, the complete variable domain reads GAGVSQSPSNKVTEKGKDVELRCDPISGHTALYWYRQSLGQGLEFLIYFQGNSAPDKSGLPSDRFSAERTGGSVSTLTIQRTQQEDSAVYLCASSAPSGVGRQYFGPGTRLTVT.

CDR3 sequence (DNA): TGCGCCAGCAGCTTGCTCCGGGAGCGCACAGATACGCAGTATTTT. It yields the protein CASSLLRERTDTQYF. The rearrangement links TRBV5-1 to TRBJ2-3, with D possibly TRBD2 on 6 matching bases. This CDR3 is 15 amino acids long. CDR1 is SGHRS and CDR2 is YFSETQ in the germline V gene. V was pared by 1 base and J by 1 base, with 10 bases between.

CDR3 amino acids: CASSLAGTSGSGGQFF. DNA for the CDR3: TGTGCCAGCAGTTTAGCCGGGACTAGCGGGAGTGGAGGGCAGTTCTTC. The V gene is TRBV27, the J gene TRBJ2-1; TRBD2 matches 14 bases. The germline gives CDR1 MNHEY, CDR2 SMNVEV (reference sequence). The CDR3 is 16 residues long. V was clipped by 2 bases and J by 12 bases; unmatched bases: 9.

This rearrangement joins TRBV7-3 to TRBJ2-5; a possible D gene is TRBD1 (5 bases). This CDR3 is 15 amino acids long. Germline V gives CDR1 SGHTA, CDR2 FQGTGA. Trimming removed 0 bases from V and 1 base from J, with 9 bases in between. The CDR3 is CASSLTPGSQETQYF. The DNA for the CDR3 is TGTGCCAGCAGCTTAACTCCAGGGTCCCAAGAGACCCAGTACTTC. Full variable domain (outside the CDR3, taken from reference TRBV7-3 and TRBJ2-5): GAGVSQTPSNKVTEKGKYVELRCDPISGHTALYWYRQSLGQGPEFLIYFQGTGAADDSGLPNDRFFAVRPEGSVSTLKIQRTERGDSAVYLCASSLTPGSQETQYFGPGTRLLVL.

A few counts support this clone. The genes are TRBV7-9 and TRBJ2-1; D gene unclear. This CDR3 contains 13 residues. Germline values: CDR1 SEHNR, CDR2 FQNEAQ (reference sequence). The germline V and J ends were trimmed by 8 bases and 8 bases, with 16 bases remaining between them. The CDR3 coding sequence is TGTGCCAGCCAAAAAGCAGGCTCGGATGAGCAGTTCTTC. As protein: CASQKAGSDEQFF.